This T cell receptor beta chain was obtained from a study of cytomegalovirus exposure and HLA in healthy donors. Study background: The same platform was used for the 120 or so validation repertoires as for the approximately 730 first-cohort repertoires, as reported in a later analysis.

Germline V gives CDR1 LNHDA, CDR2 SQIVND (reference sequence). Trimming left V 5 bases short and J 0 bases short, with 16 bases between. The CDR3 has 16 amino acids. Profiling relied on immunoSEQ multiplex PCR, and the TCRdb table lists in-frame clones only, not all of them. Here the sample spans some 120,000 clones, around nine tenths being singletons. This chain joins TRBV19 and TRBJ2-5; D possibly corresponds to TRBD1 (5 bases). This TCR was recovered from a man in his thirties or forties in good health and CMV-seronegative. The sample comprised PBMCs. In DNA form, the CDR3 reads TGTGCCAGTAGTTTCGGACGACGACAGTACCAAGAGACCCAGTACTTC. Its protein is CASSFGRRQYQETQYF.